Detailed here is one T cell receptor beta chain. The specificity of this receptor is unknown. Base-call qualities are not available, and no considerably larger clone is one nucleotide away. Read against the paper, the sample's time point label means: about 28 days (+/-7) after the second vaccine dose. Because spike-specific TCR depth and breadth did not differ between the two schedules, AZD1222 recipients who got a second dose at roughly 4 weeks were pooled with those who got a second dose at roughly 12 weeks. Samples from vaccinated people were obtained from the UK trials COV001 and COV002, which included a single-blind randomized controlled phase 2/3 trial of AZD1222 (ChAdOx1 nCoV-19) in healthy adults. For TCRbeta chain sequencing, PBMC samples from trial participants were taken at day 0 and at day 28 after the second dose. The CDR3 holds 15 amino acids from the cysteine to the phenylalanine. The kept DNA is CDR3 alone, 45 bases in frame from the first base. Cut back by 1 base and 1 base, the V and J ends lie 9 bases apart. Via the germline V gene, CDR1 is SGHVS and CDR2 FNYEAQ.

These data belong to a study of T cell responses to AZD1222 COVID-19 vaccine (dated by TCRdb to the early 2020s). Study-wide context: TCR sequencing covered 230 or so trial participants: about 210 given two doses of AZD1222 and 26 given two doses of MenACWY control vaccine. Trial participants were enrolled by age into subgroups of 18-55, 56-69 and 70-plus years, and roughly 160, 29 and 62 TCR-sequenced participants, respectively, were included in these subgroups.

The CDR3 regions of human TCRbeta chains were analyzed by immunosequencing. As for the authors' bioinformatics: TCRs in the repertoires were compared against a reference library of SARS-CoV-2-specific TCRs that had been generated with the MIRA antigen-specificity platform. Breadth was defined as the fraction of unique TCRs that were SARS-CoV-2-associated, and depth was defined as the fraction of total T cells that were SARS-CoV-2-associated. Using the MIRA data, each spike-specific TCR was mapped to the spike region that the TCR reacts to and placed in a CD4 or CD8 class. Log10-transformed breadth and depth values were compared by one-way ANOVA with Sidak's multiple comparisons tests. TCRdb's version of the immuneACCESS table is confined to in-frame rearrangements and falls short of the full clone set. An unresolved V gene accounts for under half of the shortfall where checked; the remainder is of unknown origin. V and J calls and clone size are as listed in that table; D and trimming were resolved from the DNA. This sample has about 80,000 clones in its table, and 80% to 90% of those were observed once. Roughly 10% of the sample is in the top ten clones.

Overall study results and their limits: In the small 56-69-year group, the increase in depth fell short of significance, most likely because of low power. Reportedly, close to half of the unique spike-specific TCRs recognized epitopes lying outside the regions that are mutated in the B.1.351 and B.1.1.7 variants. Because no day 14 peak-response samples were available, repertoires were characterized only after the peak T cell response. After two AZD1222 doses, spike-specific TCR breadth and depth were significantly higher than at day 0 and than in MenACWY recipients. Vaccine-associated CD4 TCRs spanned the whole spike protein, with dominant responses in regions 160-218 and 743-854. Participants were mostly white British, with more females than males. The authors suggested clonal diversity may have been underestimated. Only five to seven AZD1222 recipients were SARS-CoV-2 seropositive at baseline, limiting conclusions about previously exposed vaccinees.

Sequenced here: peripheral blood, sampled 28 days after the second AZD1222 dose. The chain is made from TRBV7-6 and TRBJ2-3, with the identity of the D gene unclear. The clonotype comes from an adult who received the AZD1222 COVID-19 vaccine. The encoded CDR3 is CASSLVATGTDTQYF. The nucleotide sequence is TGTGCCAGCAGCTTAGTGGCTACTGGCACAGATACGCAGTATTTT.